This T cell receptor beta chain was identified in a study of early T cells in non-severe SARS-CoV-2 infection. Across the study: Unpaired chains resulted from sequencing bulk RNA of unsorted whole blood.

The TCR library protocol attached unique molecular identifiers to the individual cDNA molecules. TCRdb reanalysed the 5' RACE reads using MiXCR and keeps one entry per CDR3 protein. This sample carries 50,000 to 70,000 distinct CDR3 sequences, about 6% of them seen once, and the ten largest clones take 3% to 4%. The TCR sequence derives from an adult who was a healthcare worker with PCR-confirmed SARS-CoV-2 infection or an uninfected control (not recorded which). The sample here was whole blood, taken at baseline.

CDR3 DNA: TGTGCCAGCAGTTCCGGGTATGGGACTGAAGCTTTCTTT. This codes for CASSSGYGTEAFF. The V call is TRBV7-3, the J call TRBJ1-1; no firm D call. The germline CDR1 and CDR2 sequences are SGHTA and FQGTGA. This CDR3 has 13 amino acids. V was clipped by 6 bases and J by 5 bases, with 13 bases between them. Variable domain in full (rest from reference TRBV7-3 and TRBJ1-1): GAGVSQTPSNKVTEKGKYVELRCDPISGHTALYWYRQSLGQGPEFLIYFQGTGAADDSGLPNDRFFAVRPEGSVSTLKIQRTERGDSAVYLCASSSGYGTEAFFGQGTRLTVV.